The T cell receptor (beta chain) described here comes from a study of beta chain features in type 1 diabetes. Across the whole study: There was similarity between patients and healthy donors in age, gender and cell yields.

The isolated RNA, all of it, was reverse transcribed, so expressed TCRB transcripts were what got sequenced. The data were produced by immunoSEQ multiplex PCR, yet TCRdb's version contains in-frame clones alone and is incomplete. The table includes just under 150,000 clones, about 9.4% detected once. The source material was naive CD4+ T cells from blood. This TCR was sampled from a man aged 18 to 30 in good health.

Written as DNA, the CDR3 is TGTGCCAGTAGTGCACAGGGAAGCACAGATACGCAGTATTTT. It codes for CASSAQGSTDTQYF. The chain links TRBV19 to TRBJ2-3, with D maybe TRBD1 (6 bases). CDR3 length: 14 residues. Trimming pared 5 bases from V and 0 bases from J, leaving 9 bases between. CDR1 and CDR2 from the germline V gene are LNHDA and SQIVND (reference sequence).